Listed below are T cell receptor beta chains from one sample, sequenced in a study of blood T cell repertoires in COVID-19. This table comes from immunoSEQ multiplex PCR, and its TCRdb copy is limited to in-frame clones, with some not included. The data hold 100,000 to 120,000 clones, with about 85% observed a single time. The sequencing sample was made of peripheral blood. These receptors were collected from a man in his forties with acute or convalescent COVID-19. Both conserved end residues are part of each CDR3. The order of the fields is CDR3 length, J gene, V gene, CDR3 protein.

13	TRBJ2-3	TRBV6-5	CASRQPGTDTQYF
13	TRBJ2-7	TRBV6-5	CAGSRDRRSEQYF
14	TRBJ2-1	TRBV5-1	CASGTGSSYNEQFF
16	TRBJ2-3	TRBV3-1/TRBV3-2	CASSLWTSGGANTQYF
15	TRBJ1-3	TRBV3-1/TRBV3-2	CASSHLGDSGNTIYF
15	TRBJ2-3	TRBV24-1	CATSDLPGGEDTQYF
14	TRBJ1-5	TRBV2	CASSEPGEGTPQHF
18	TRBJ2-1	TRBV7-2	CASSLVLAGGLIYNEQFF
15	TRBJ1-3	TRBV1	CTSSQDRGQGLSLDF
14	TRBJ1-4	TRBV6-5	CASSLGQKNEKLFF
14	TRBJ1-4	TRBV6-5	CASRDPRGDEKLFF
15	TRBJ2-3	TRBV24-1	CATSPWEGSSDTQYF
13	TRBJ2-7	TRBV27	CAIRAGGRNEQYF
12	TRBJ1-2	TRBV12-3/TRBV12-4	CASSLDSYGYTF
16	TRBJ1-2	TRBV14	CASSQDRQGNTYGYTF
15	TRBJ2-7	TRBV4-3	CASSQDPAGSGEQYF
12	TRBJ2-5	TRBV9	CASSWGGETQYF
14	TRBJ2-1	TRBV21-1	CASSPARGGNEQFF
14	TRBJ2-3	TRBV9	CASSQTSGGDTQYF
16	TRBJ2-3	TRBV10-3	CAISGTSATSTDTQYF
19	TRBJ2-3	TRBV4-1	CASSQDHLALGAGTDTQYF
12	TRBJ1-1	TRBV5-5	CAWGHLNTEAFF
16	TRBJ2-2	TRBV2	CASSELAGVNTGELFF
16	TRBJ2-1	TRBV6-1	CASSEMTGFSYNEQFF
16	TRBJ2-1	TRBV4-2	CASSQDPRTGNNEQFF